This section outlines one TCR beta chain sequence together with its context. This sample is part of a study of shared clonotypes between healthy human individuals. Donors were healthy HIV-negative adults without recent acute infections or vaccinations. Every donor, a Caucasian adult, lived in Nashville, Tennessee. The germline gives CDR1 MNHNS, CDR2 SASEGT. Trimming stripped 4 bases from V and 4 bases from J, with 13 bases between. This CDR3 region has 15 residues. Deep was the level used in running the assay. Genomic DNA belonging to each subset was distributed in equal measure over several immunoSEQ plates. The repertoire was sequenced with immunoSEQ multiplex PCR; TCRdb's copy has only in-frame clones and lacks some. The top ten clones hold around an eighth of a sample with about 530,000 clones, almost 80% of them seen once.

Sample: PBMCs. The sequence was collected from a woman between 40 and 55 years old in good health. Some clones in this sample may be carry-over from other donors' samples. The chain links TRBV6-1 to TRBJ2-2; the D gene is possibly TRBD2 (5 bases). The DNA of the CDR3 is TGTGCCAGCAGTGGGCCGCGGGCGAGCACCGGGGAGCTGTTTTTT. Translated: CASSGPRASTGELFF.